The rows below give T cell receptor beta chains drawn from one sample of a study of CD8 T cells in ankylosing spondylitis. One entry per CDR3 protein results from TCRdb running MiXCR on the 5' RACE reads. The sample carries approximately 100,000 distinct CDR3 sequences, about 8.6% recorded once. The sequenced material came from blood, either unsorted or a sorted T cell fraction (not recorded which). These receptors originate from a male donor with ankylosing spondylitis or in good health (not recorded which). CDR3s include the opening cysteine and the closing phenylalanine or tryptophan. D genes are given only for firm matches. The size entry is marked missing in some rows and otherwise reads once, few, many or a size class.

size	V	D	J	DNA	CDR3
many	TRBV19	.	TRBJ1-1	TGTGCCAGTAGTATTCACGGGCCAACGAACACTGAAGCTTTCTTT	CASSIHGPTNTEAFF
many	TRBV10-3	.	TRBJ1-1	TGTGCCATCAGTGAGACGACAATCAACACTGAAGCTTTCTTT	CAISETTINTEAFF
many	TRBV28	.	TRBJ1-1	TGTGCCAGCAGTCGGAACGAGGGGACTGAAGCTTTCTTT	CASSRNEGTEAFF
many	TRBV12-3/TRBV12-4	.	TRBJ1-2	TGTGCCAGCAGCCCCGGGCGGGTTATCTCTAACTATGGCTACACCTTC	CASSPGRVISNYGYTF
many	TRBV5-1	.	TRBJ2-3	TGCGCCAGCACCCCTGATGGCGCAGATACGCAGTATTTT	CASTPDGADTQYF
many	TRBV11-2	.	TRBJ2-4	TGTGCCAGCAGCTTAGAGTTTGCAAGCCTAGCCAAAAACATTCAGTACTTC	CASSLEFASLAKNIQYF
.	TRBV12-3/TRBV12-4	.	TRBJ2-2	TGTGCCAGCAGTTTGGGGGCCGGGAGCCCCACCGGGGAGCTGTTTTTT	CASSLGAGSPTGELFF
.	TRBV15	.	TRBJ1-2	TGTGCCACCAGCAGAGATACGGCCGGGATTCCCTATGGCTACACCTTC	CATSRDTAGIPYGYTF
many	TRBV6-2/TRBV6-3	.	TRBJ1-4	TGTGCCAGCAGTTACGGGACATCCCTCAATGAAAAACTGTTTTTT	CASSYGTSLNEKLFF
.	TRBV12-3/TRBV12-4	.	TRBJ1-6	TGTGCCAGCAGTTTTGGAGGAACCGGTAATTCACCCCTCCACTTT	CASSFGGTGNSPLHF
many	TRBV14	.	TRBJ1-2	TGTGCCAGCAGCCAAGGATCGGGCTATGGCTACACCTTC	CASSQGSGYGYTF
many	TRBV7-6	.	TRBJ2-5	TGTGCCAGCAGCTTAGCGGGGGCGTACCAAGAGACCCAGTACTTC	CASSLAGAYQETQYF
few	TRBV19	TRBD1	TRBJ1-5	TGTGCCAGTACCCCGGACAGGTTGAATCAGCCCCAGCATTTT	CASTPDRLNQPQHF
many	TRBV28	TRBD1	TRBJ2-6	TGTGCCAGCAGTTTTGAGACAGGGGGCTCCCTTTCTGGGGCCAACGTCCTGACTTTC	CASSFETGGSLSGANVLTF
many	TRBV12-3/TRBV12-4	TRBD1	TRBJ2-2	TGTGCCAGCAGAACCGGGACAGTTACGCCCGGGGAGCTGTTTTTT	CASRTGTVTPGELFF
few	TRBV9	.	TRBJ1-5	TGTGCCAGCAGCGTAGACCCAGGGGCCAATCAGCCCCAGCATTTT	CASSVDPGANQPQHF
few	TRBV5-6	.	TRBJ1-2	TGTGCCAGCAGCCGGGTTCAAGTCGGCTACACCTTC	CASSRVQVGYTF
many	TRBV10-2	TRBD2	TRBJ2-5	TGCGCCAGCAGTAGGACTAGTACCCCTCGAGAGACCCAGTACTTC	CASSRTSTPRETQYF
many	TRBV15	.	TRBJ2-7	TGTGCCACCAGCAGAGATGACGGCAGGATCTACGAGCAGTACTTC	CATSRDDGRIYEQYF
many	TRBV4-3	TRBD1	TRBJ1-1	TGCGCCAGCAGCCAAGATACAGGGGTGGGCACTGAAGCTTTCTTT	CASSQDTGVGTEAFF
many	TRBV5-1	TRBD2	TRBJ2-5	TGCGCCAGCAGCTTGACTAGCGGGAGCGAAGAGACCCAGTACTTC	CASSLTSGSEETQYF
.	TRBV30	.	TRBJ2-2	TGTGCCTGGAGTGTTATAGGCACCGGGGAGCTGTTTTTT	CAWSVIGTGELFF
few	TRBV7-9	TRBD1	TRBJ2-5	TGTGCCAGCAGCTCTGGGACAGGAGCTTACGAGACCCAGTACTTC	CASSSGTGAYETQYF
many	TRBV6-7	TRBD1	TRBJ2-7	TGTGCCAGCAGTTACTCGAGCCGGACAGGGTCCGGGGAGCAGTACTTC	CASSYSSRTGSGEQYF
many	TRBV19	TRBD1	TRBJ1-1	TGTGCCACTTGGACAGGGGATAACACTGAAGCTTTCTTT	CATWTGDNTEAFF
many	TRBV20-1	.	TRBJ2-1	TGCAGTGCTAGAGGGGCAGTTGTCAATGAGCAGTTCTTC	CSARGAVVNEQFF
once	TRBV18	.	TRBJ1-1	TGTGCCAGCTCATCCCAATCTAACGCTGAAGCTTTCTTT	CASSSQSNAEAFF
.	TRBV4-2	.	TRBJ1-1	TGTGTCAGCAGCCCGGGATCGGGGCCAACCGGCACTGAAGCTTTCTTT	CVSSPGSGPTGTEAFF
.	TRBV7-6	.	TRBJ1-1	TGTGCCAGCAGCAAGATTGGGCGGGGACCTGAAGCTTTCTTT	CASSKIGRGPEAFF
many	TRBV29-1	TRBD2	TRBJ2-1	TGCAGCGCCAGCGGGAGTGCAGATGAGCAGTTCTTC	CSASGSADEQFF
many	TRBV12-5	TRBD1	TRBJ2-2	TGTGCTAGTGGTTTAGAGGGGGCGCGGACCGGGGAGCTGTTTTTT	CASGLEGARTGELFF
many	TRBV4-2	.	TRBJ1-1	TGTGCCAGCAGCCAGCCGGGCAGGAACACTGAAGCTTTCTTT	CASSQPGRNTEAFF
many	TRBV2	TRBD2	TRBJ2-3	TGTGCCCCAAGGGACCCAGCGGGGACAGATACGCAGTATTTT	CAPRDPAGTDTQYF
.	TRBV9	TRBD2	TRBJ2-2	TGTGCCAGCAGCGCCATAGCGGGCCCCGACACCGGGGAGCTGTTTTTT	CASSAIAGPDTGELFF
few	TRBV7-2	TRBD2	TRBJ2-7	TGTGCCAGCAGCTTCGTCCTTAGCGGGGGGCGTTACGAGCAGTACTTC	CASSFVLSGGRYEQYF
many	TRBV20-1	.	TRBJ1-5	TGCAGTGCTAGAGATCCGAAGGGTGGAGATCAGCCCCAGCATTTT	CSARDPKGGDQPQHF
many	TRBV10-3	TRBD1	TRBJ1-2	TGTGCCATCAGTGACACAGGGGCGGATGGCTACACCTTC	CAISDTGADGYTF
many	TRBV29-1	.	TRBJ2-2	TGCAGCGTTCAAGGGGGTGCTAACACCGGGGAGCTGTTTTTT	CSVQGGANTGELFF
many	TRBV18	.	TRBJ1-6	TGTGCCAGCTCACAGGCAGGGGAACAGAATTCACCCCTCCACTTT	CASSQAGEQNSPLHF
many	TRBV20-1	TRBD1	TRBJ2-1	TGCAGTGCTGGGGATTACAGGGGGCTGAATGAGCAGTTCTTC	CSAGDYRGLNEQFF
many	TRBV7-3	TRBD1	TRBJ1-1	TGTGCCAGCAGCCTGTCCGGGACAGGGATAGGCACTGAAGCTTTCTTT	CASSLSGTGIGTEAFF
many	TRBV7-2	.	TRBJ2-1	TGTGCCAGCAGCTTCCTGCCCCGGCATGAGCAGTTCTTC	CASSFLPRHEQFF
many	TRBV4-3	.	TRBJ1-2	TGCGCCAGCAGCCAACTCCTGGGGGCTAACTATGGCTACACCTTC	CASSQLLGANYGYTF
.	TRBV20-1	.	TRBJ2-3	TGCAGTGCTAGGGAGGGAAGGGGGCCCACAGATACGCAGTATTTT	CSAREGRGPTDTQYF
.	TRBV10-3	TRBD1	TRBJ2-6	TGTGCCATCAGGTCCGGGACAGGGGGAAACTCTGGGGCCAACGTCCTGACTTTC	CAIRSGTGGNSGANVLTF
.	TRBV6-1	.	TRBJ1-3	TGTGCCAGCAGTGAAAGTGTAGCTTCGGGAAACACCATATATTTT	CASSESVASGNTIYF
few	TRBV27	.	TRBJ1-5	TGTGCCAGCAGTTTTTCGGAGGTTCAGCCCCAGCATTTT	CASSFSEVQPQHF
many	TRBV5-1	.	TRBJ1-1	TGCGCCAGCAGCTCCCAGGGAGGTCACACTGAAGCTTTCTTT	CASSSQGGHTEAFF
many	TRBV4-3	.	TRBJ1-5	TGCGCCAGCAGCCAAGATATCACAAGCAATCAGCCCCAGCATTTT	CASSQDITSNQPQHF
few	TRBV7-9	TRBD1	TRBJ2-1	TGTGCCAGCAGTCCGACAGGGATTGAGCAGTTCTTC	CASSPTGIEQFF
many	TRBV7-9	.	TRBJ2-3	TGTGCCAGCAGCTTAGCGGGGGGCCTTGGAGATACGCAGTATTTT	CASSLAGGLGDTQYF
many	TRBV29-1	.	TRBJ2-3	TGCAGCGTTGACGGGTACACAGATACGCAGTATTTT	CSVDGYTDTQYF
many	TRBV4-1	.	TRBJ2-7	TGCGCCAGCAGCCCCCTTGGAGTGGCCCCCTACGAGCAGTACTTC	CASSPLGVAPYEQYF
many	TRBV18	.	TRBJ2-1	TGTGCCAGCTCACCAATGACTAGAGAGCAGTTCTTC	CASSPMTREQFF
.	TRBV7-2	.	TRBJ2-1	TGTGCCAGCAGCTTACTGGCGGGGACAGCCTACAATGAGCAGTTCTTC	CASSLLAGTAYNEQFF